One and the same sample provided the 10 T cell receptor beta chains below, sequenced in a study of control samples from healthy donors and cancer patients. The protocol was immunoSEQ multiplex PCR, while the TCRdb copy is restricted to in-frame clones and leaves out a portion. The repertoire holds 150,000 or so clones, about 90% seen once, with around 2.1% in the top ten. Sample: blood. The receptors originated from a woman aged 45-65 years in good health.

With regard to this clone: One junction end disagrees with the germline gene, perhaps due to a read error. The gene calls are TRBV5-6 and TRBJ1-2; D is perhaps TRBD1 (5 bases). The CDR3 contains 14 residues. Germline V CDR1 and CDR2: SGHDT, YYEEEE. The DNA of the CDR3 is TGTGCCAGCAACTTGGAGGGGCTCCAGCATGGCTACACCTTC. The encoded protein is CASNLEGLQHGYTF.

CDR3 sequence reads: CASSRNTEAFF. CDR3 nucleotide sequence: TGTGCCAGCAGTCGCAACACTGAAGCTTTCTTT. The chain employs TRBV12-3 or TRBV12-4 and TRBJ1-1; D is ambiguous. Trimming shortened V by 5 bases and J by 2 bases, and 3 bases separated the two germline ends. This CDR3 has 11 residues.

The J gene is TRBJ2-1, the V gene TRBV6-1, with 10 bases identical to TRBD1. V was pared by 2 bases and J by 4 bases, with 2 bases of the junction left unmatched. The germline CDR1 and CDR2 sequences are MNHNS and SASEGT. This CDR3 has 15 residues. The DNA for the CDR3 is TGTGCCAGCAGTGAACGGGACAGGGGTTACAATGAGCAGTTCTTC. This translates into CASSERDRGYNEQFF.

J is TRBJ2-1 and V is TRBV21-1; TRBD2, as called in the table, went unchecked against the DNA. TRBV21-1 is a listed pseudogene. This CDR3 spans 14 amino acids. DNA for the CDR3: TGTGCCAGCAGCAGAGCACTAGCGGGAGGACAGCAGTTCTTC. Encoded protein: CASSRALAGGQQFF.

The chain carries TRBV5-1 and TRBJ2-3; D possibly corresponds to TRBD2 (5 bases). This CDR3 spans 15 amino acids. Germline CDR1 and CDR2: SGHRS and YFSETQ. The V end lost 3 bases, the J end lost 4 bases, and 15 bases lay between the germline ends. This CDR3 reads CASSSLTRKADTQYF. The CDR3 DNA reads TGCGCCAGCAGCTCACTTACTAGGAAGGCAGATACGCAGTATTTT.

This clone was recorded once. This chain's CDR3 is CASSQALAGGSQSYEQYF. The DNA for the CDR3 is TGTGCCAGCAGCCAAGCACTAGCGGGAGGCAGCCAGTCCTACGAGCAGTACTTC. The rearrangement links TRBV3-1 (or the pseudogene TRBV3-2) to TRBJ2-7; 12 bases agree with TRBD2. CDR1 LGHDT and CDR2 YNNKEL come from the germline V gene (reference sequence). This CDR3 comprises 18 residues. J gave up 1 base and V 1 base, and 8 bases lay outside the gene matches.

The chain employs TRBV27 and TRBJ1-1; no clear D. Per germline, CDR1 MNHEY and CDR2 SMNVEV (reference sequence). Between the trimmed V and J ends, which lost 3 bases and 4 bases, there was a span of 9 bases. This CDR3 region has 13 residues. The CDR3 DNA is TGTGCCAGCAGTTTGGTCAGAGGCACTGAAGCTTTCTTT. Translated: CASSLVRGTEAFF.

V gene TRBV19 combines with J gene TRBJ1-6; D possibly corresponds to TRBD1 (5 bases). Germline lookup yields CDR1 LNHDA and CDR2 SQIVND (reference sequence). The CDR3 covers 19 residues. The germline V and J ends were trimmed by 3 bases and 0 bases, with 18 bases remaining between them. The CDR3 loop reads CASSIGLGDPSSYNSPLHF. The CDR3, as DNA: TGTGCCAGTAGTATCGGACTAGGGGACCCCAGCTCCTATAATTCACCCCTCCACTTT. The whole variable domain, filled in from reference TRBV19 and TRBJ1-6, reads DGGITQSPKYLFRKEGQNVTLSCEQNLNHDAMYWYRQDPGQGLRLIYYSQIVNDFQKGDIAEGYSVSREKKESFPLTVTSAQKNPTAFYLCASSIGLGDPSSYNSPLHFGNGTRLTVT.

This CDR3 is CAIREVGLGGGDEQYF. The CDR3 DNA sequence: TGTGCCATCAGAGAGGTAGGACTTGGCGGAGGTGACGAGCAGTACTTC. The chain links TRBV10-3 to TRBJ2-7; D may be TRBD2 (5 bases). Germline assignment: CDR1 ENHRY and CDR2 SYGVKD. V dropped 6 bases and J dropped 5 bases, with 23 bases sitting between them. The CDR3 length is 16 residues.

The chain links TRBV25-1 to TRBJ2-7; D gene uncertain. This CDR3 has 12 residues. The ends were cut back, 6 bases at V and 2 bases at J, with 8 bases in the middle. Looked up from germline, CDR1 is MGHDK and CDR2 is SYGVNS. CDR3 in DNA: TGTGCCAGCAGCGGGCCCACCTACGAGCAGTACTTC. Its protein product is CASSGPTYEQYF.